This entry is about one T cell receptor (beta chain). Its specificity is not known. The record originates from a study of shared clonotypes between healthy human individuals. General study results and limits: Larger estimated richness was generally recorded for naive subsets relative to memory subsets. An anticipated effect of sequencing depth on clonotype sharing among donors was recognized. Only blood was sampled, and tissue TCR repertoires likely differ from blood ones.

The method was immunoSEQ multiplex PCR; TCRdb's version includes in-frame clones alone and lacks a portion of them. The sample contains around 700,000 clones, around 72% of which appear only once. V trimming: 9 bases; J trimming: 0 bases; junction bases outside the gene matches: 10. The CDR3 is 15 residues long. The germline CDR1 and CDR2 sequences are SNHLY and FYNNEI. The TCR originated in a woman aged 25 to 39 in good health. The chain links TRBV2 to TRBJ2-7; 8 bases agree with TRBD2. Sequencing used memory CD4+ T cells sorted from blood. The subset denotes: CD45RA-negative fraction. The CDR3: CASALVREGSYEQYF. The CDR3 bases are TGTGCCAGTGCCCTAGTTCGGGAGGGCTCCTACGAGCAGTACTTC.